These T cell receptor beta chains were read from a single sample in a study of T cells in Graves' hyperthyroidism and ophthalmopathy. MiXCR, run by TCRdb on the multiplex PCR reads, gives a single entry per CDR3 protein. The data show approximately 360,000 distinct CDR3 sequences, roughly 25% seen once. The specimen was blood. The receptor set was obtained from a man aged 50 to 59 with Graves' hyperthyroidism. The CDR3 runs from the conserved cysteine through the conserved F or W. Fields, in order: CDR3 DNA, CDR3 protein, V gene, J gene, D gene, clone size. The D gene is left open where the match is weak. Clone size is shown for a subset of rows, as once, few, many or a class of expanded clone.

TGTGCCAGCAGTGAAGCGGCGGGAGCCATCAATGAGCAGTTCTTC	CASSEAAGAINEQFF	TRBV6-1	TRBJ2-1	TRBD2	NA
TGCGCCAGCAGCTCCGGACTAGCGGGAGGGGCGACCGGGGAGCTGTTTTTT	CASSSGLAGGATGELFF	TRBV5-1	TRBJ2-2	TRBD2	NA
TGTGCCAGCAGCTTAGGAGCTTTTCGCAATCAGCCCCAGCATTTT	CASSLGAFRNQPQHF	TRBV7-2	TRBJ1-5	NA	few
TGTGCCAGCAGCTCCCGACCGGGGCGGGGGCCCGTATACGAGCAGTACTTC	CASSSRPGRGPVYEQYF	TRBV7-9	TRBJ2-7	NA	NA
TGTGCCAGCAGTAGTGAGCAGTTCTTC	CASSSEQFF	TRBV2	TRBJ2-1	NA	many
TGTGCCAGCAGCGTAGGGACAGGGGGAGGCGAGCAGTACTTC	CASSVGTGGGEQYF	TRBV9	TRBJ2-7	TRBD1	few
TGTGCCAGCAGCTTTTCGGCAGATTACGAGCAGTACTTC	CASSFSADYEQYF	TRBV7-9	TRBJ2-7	NA	few
TGTGCCACACAGGGGACTACCTACGAGCAGTACTTC	CATQGTTYEQYF	TRBV19	TRBJ2-7	NA	NA
TGCAGTGCTAAGAATAGCGGGGTCCGCACAGATACGCAGTATTTT	CSAKNSGVRTDTQYF	TRBV20-1	TRBJ2-3	TRBD2	NA
TGTGCCAGCAGATACAGTAACTACGAGCAGTACTTC	CASRYSNYEQYF	TRBV2	TRBJ2-7	NA	few
TGTGCCAGCAGTTATAGAGCGGGAGTTCTCGAGCAGTACTTC	CASSYRAGVLEQYF	TRBV7-9	TRBJ2-7	TRBD2	many
TGTGCCAGCAGTTACCCTACGGGTTCTCTCTCCTACGAGCAGTACTTC	CASSYPTGSLSYEQYF	TRBV6-2/TRBV6-3	TRBJ2-7	NA	once
TGTGCCAGCAGCCCCCCGCAGGGCACTGAAGCTTTCTTT	CASSPPQGTEAFF	TRBV12-3/TRBV12-4	TRBJ1-1	NA	NA
TGTGCCAGCAGCTTAGGGCCGGGGGAATTCTACGAGCAGTACTTC	CASSLGPGEFYEQYF	TRBV7-6	TRBJ2-7	NA	many
TGTGCCAGCAGCTTAGATCAGGGAACTGAAGCTTTCTTT	CASSLDQGTEAFF	TRBV11-2	TRBJ1-1	NA	NA
TGTGCCAGCAGCTTAGTTGGGGGAGGTGGGGCCTACGAGCAGTACTTC	CASSLVGGGGAYEQYF	TRBV11-2	TRBJ2-7	NA	many
TGTGCCAGCAGCTTAGTAACAGGGGGCATGTCCTACGAGCAGTACTTC	CASSLVTGGMSYEQYF	TRBV5-6	TRBJ2-7	TRBD1	many
TGTGCCAGCAGTGAATCACCTGGACACTTGAACACTGAAGCTTTCTTT	CASSESPGHLNTEAFF	TRBV6-1	TRBJ1-1	NA	few
TGTGCCAGTAGTATAGGGGGGCGATACTACGAGCAGTACTTC	CASSIGGRYYEQYF	TRBV19	TRBJ2-7	NA	many
TGTGCCAGCAGCCCCACGAGGACAGGGGAGAGTGAGCAGTTCTTC	CASSPTRTGESEQFF	TRBV11-2	TRBJ2-1	TRBD1	many
TGTGCCAGCAGCCGGTCAGCTGGGAGGGGCGAGCAGTACTTC	CASSRSAGRGEQYF	TRBV7-3	TRBJ2-7	TRBD2	many
TGCGCCAGCAGCTTGGATGCCCGCTATGGCTACACCTTC	CASSLDARYGYTF	TRBV5-1	TRBJ1-2	NA	few
TGCGCCAGCAACTCCCTCGAGGAAAACGAGCAGTACTTC	CASNSLEENEQYF	TRBV5-1	TRBJ2-7	NA	NA
TGTGCCAGCAGTTTAATGTCCGGATCCTACGAGCAGTACTTC	CASSLMSGSYEQYF	TRBV12-3/TRBV12-4	TRBJ2-7	NA	NA
TGCAGCGTTGAAGGGTCCGGCACAGATACGCAGTATTTT	CSVEGSGTDTQYF	TRBV29-1	TRBJ2-3	NA	many
TGTGCCTGGAGTGGAGGACACGGAAGCTCTGGGGCCAACGTCCTGACTTTC	CAWSGGHGSSGANVLTF	TRBV30	TRBJ2-6	NA	NA
TGTGCCTCCGCGGCGTGGGGCTACACCTTC	CASAAWGYTF	TRBV30	TRBJ1-2	NA	many
TGTGCCAGCAGTTTGCCCAGGGAAGGAGGAGAGACCCAGTACTTC	CASSLPREGGETQYF	TRBV12-3/TRBV12-4	TRBJ2-5	NA	many
TGTGCCAGCAGTCCACGCGGGGGGAAGAGTAAAAATGAGCAGTTCTTC	CASSPRGGKSKNEQFF	TRBV28	TRBJ2-1	TRBD2	NA